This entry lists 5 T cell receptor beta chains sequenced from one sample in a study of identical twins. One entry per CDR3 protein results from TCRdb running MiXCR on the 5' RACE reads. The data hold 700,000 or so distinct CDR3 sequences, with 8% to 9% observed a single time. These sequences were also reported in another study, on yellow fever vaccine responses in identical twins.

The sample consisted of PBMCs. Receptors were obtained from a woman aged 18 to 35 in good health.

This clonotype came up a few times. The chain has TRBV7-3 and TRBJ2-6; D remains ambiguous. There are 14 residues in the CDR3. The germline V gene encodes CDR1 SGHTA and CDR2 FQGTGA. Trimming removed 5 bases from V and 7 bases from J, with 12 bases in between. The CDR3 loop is CASSPSRVANVLTF. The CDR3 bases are TGTGCCAGCAGCCCCTCGAGAGTTGCCAACGTCCTGACTTTC.

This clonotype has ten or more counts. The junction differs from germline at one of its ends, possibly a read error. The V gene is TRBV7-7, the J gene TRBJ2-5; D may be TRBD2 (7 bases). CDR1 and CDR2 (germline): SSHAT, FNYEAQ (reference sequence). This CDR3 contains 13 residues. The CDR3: CASSGTLQETQYF. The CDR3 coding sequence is TGTGCTAGCAGCGGGACACTACAAGAGACCCAGTACTTC.

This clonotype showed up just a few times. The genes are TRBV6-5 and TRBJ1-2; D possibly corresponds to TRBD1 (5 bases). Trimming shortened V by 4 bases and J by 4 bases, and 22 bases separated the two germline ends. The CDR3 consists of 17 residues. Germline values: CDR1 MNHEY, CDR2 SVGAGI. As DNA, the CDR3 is TGTGCCAGCAGTTCCTGGGGGATTGACAGTTTGATCTATGGCTACACCTTC. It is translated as CASSSWGIDSLIYGYTF.

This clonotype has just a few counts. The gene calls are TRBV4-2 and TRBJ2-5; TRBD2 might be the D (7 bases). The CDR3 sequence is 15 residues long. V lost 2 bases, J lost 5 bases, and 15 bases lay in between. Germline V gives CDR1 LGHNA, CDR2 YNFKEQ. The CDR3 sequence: CASSQNRVGGETQYF. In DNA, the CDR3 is TGTGCCAGCAGCCAAAACAGGGTCGGGGGGGAGACCCAGTACTTC.

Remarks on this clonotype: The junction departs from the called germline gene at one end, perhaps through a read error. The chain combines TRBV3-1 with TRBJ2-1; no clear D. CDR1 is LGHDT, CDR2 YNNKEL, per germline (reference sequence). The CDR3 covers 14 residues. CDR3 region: CASGQEPTPHEQFF. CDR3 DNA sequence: TGTGCCAGCGGCCAAGAACCTACCCCCCATGAGCAGTTCTTC.